This paragraph reports one TCR beta chain. Antigen specificity is unknown. Other nucleotide sequences in the sample specify the same CDR3. The data were taken from a study of beta chain features in type 1 diabetes. Every bit of the isolated RNA underwent reverse transcription, so sequencing read expressed TCRB transcripts. Clones were read by immunoSEQ multiplex PCR, and TCRdb kept only the in-frame ones, dropping some. The sample records approximately 240,000 clones, 16% being singletons. Notes on the study in general: Patients with Type 1 diabetes showed moderately but significantly shorter TCRB CDR3s in all four CD4+ subsets.

This CDR3 contains 11 residues. The germline V and J ends were trimmed by 5 bases and 2 bases, with 5 bases remaining between them. Germline V lookup: CDR1 SQVTM, CDR2 ANQGSEA. The sequenced sample consisted of naive CD4+ T cells from blood. The V gene is TRBV29-1, the J gene TRBJ2-3; D remains unclear. The receptor was isolated from a young man with type 1 diabetes. This CDR3 reads CSVRDTDTQYF. The CDR3 nucleotides are TGCAGCGTTAGGGACACAGATACGCAGTATTTT.